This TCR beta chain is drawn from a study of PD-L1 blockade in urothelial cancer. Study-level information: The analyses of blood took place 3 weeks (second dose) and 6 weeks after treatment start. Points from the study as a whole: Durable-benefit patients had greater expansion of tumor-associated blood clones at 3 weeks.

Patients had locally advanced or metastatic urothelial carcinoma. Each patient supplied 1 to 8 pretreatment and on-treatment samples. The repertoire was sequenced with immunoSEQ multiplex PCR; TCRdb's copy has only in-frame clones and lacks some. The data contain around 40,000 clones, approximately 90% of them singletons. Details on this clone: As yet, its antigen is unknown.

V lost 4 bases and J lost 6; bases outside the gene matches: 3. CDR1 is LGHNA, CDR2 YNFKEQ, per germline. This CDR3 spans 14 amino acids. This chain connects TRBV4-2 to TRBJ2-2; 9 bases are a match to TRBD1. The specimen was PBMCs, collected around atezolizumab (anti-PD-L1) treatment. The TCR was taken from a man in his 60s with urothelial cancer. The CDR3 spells CASSLGTGPGELFF. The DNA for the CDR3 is TGTGCCAGCAGCCTTGGGACAGGGCCCGGGGAGCTGTTTTTT.